This is a list of T cell receptor beta chains from one sample in a study of long-term antiretroviral therapy in people with HIV. The data were produced by immunoSEQ multiplex PCR, yet TCRdb's version contains in-frame clones alone and is incomplete. Of tens of thousands of clones in the sample, roughly 92% were seen once. The sequencing used unsorted PBMCs, collected 3.1 years after starting antiretroviral therapy. These receptors were taken from a man aged 18-30 years with HIV. CDR3s include the opening cysteine and the closing phenylalanine or tryptophan. A D gene is named only where the DNA matches it firmly. Rows may omit the clone size; those that give it use once, few, many or a size class.

j_call | v_call | d_call | clone_size | cdr3_aa | cdr3_nt
TRBJ1-1 | TRBV29-1 | NA | NA | CSVGRAGNTEAFF | TGCAGCGTTGGTCGGGCAGGGAACACTGAAGCTTTCTTT
TRBJ2-3 | TRBV18 | TRBD2 | NA | CASSPLAGGITDTQYF | TGTGCCAGCTCACCTCTGGCGGGGGGTATCACAGATACGCAGTATTTT
TRBJ1-1 | TRBV7-9 | NA | NA | CASTTPRAAGNTEAFF | TGTGCCAGCACCACCCCAAGAGCGGCCGGTAACACTGAAGCTTTCTTT
TRBJ1-1 | TRBV7-9 | NA | NA | CASSLVNTEAFF | TGTGCCAGCAGCTTAGTCAACACTGAAGCTTTCTTT
TRBJ2-1 | TRBV7-9 | TRBD2 | NA | CASSFAGGSYNEQFF | TGTGCCAGCAGCTTCGCGGGGGGCTCCTACAATGAGCAGTTCTTC
TRBJ2-7 | TRBV5-6 | NA | NA | CASSTDGYEQYF | TGTGCCAGCAGCACGGACGGGTACGAGCAGTACTTC
TRBJ2-1 | TRBV27 | TRBD2 | once | CASSLSGASGRAVFF | TGTGCCAGCAGTTTATCCGGGGCTAGCGGGAGGGCTGTGTTCTTC
TRBJ1-1 | TRBV4-1 | NA | NA | CASSQERHRNTEAFF | TGCGCCAGCAGCCAAGAAAGACATCGGAACACTGAAGCTTTCTTT
TRBJ1-3 | TRBV6-5 | NA | NA | CASSYSSGNTIYF | TGTGCCAGCAGTTATTCCTCTGGAAACACCATATATTTT
TRBJ2-2 | TRBV5-4 | TRBD1 | NA | CASSPDRPSGELFF | TGTGCCAGCAGCCCGGACAGGCCATCCGGGGAGCTGTTTTTT
TRBJ2-3 | TRBV19 | NA | NA | CASSQSDTQYF | TGTGCCAGTAGCCAGTCAGATACGCAGTATTTT
TRBJ2-5 | TRBV27 | TRBD2 | NA | CASSLPRTGGGETQYF | TGTGCCAGCAGTTTACCTAGGACCGGCGGGGGGGAGACCCAGTACTTC
TRBJ2-5 | TRBV7-9 | NA | NA | CASSFNSGGRETQYF | TGTGCCAGCAGCTTTAATTCCGGGGGCAGGGAGACCCAGTACTTC
TRBJ2-1 | TRBV5-6 | TRBD1 | NA | CASSIRDRLYNEQFF | TGTGCCAGCAGCATCCGGGACAGGCTATACAATGAGCAGTTCTTC
TRBJ2-2 | TRBV25-1 | NA | NA | CASSDAGRGWTGELFF | TGTGCCAGCAGTGATGCGGGACGGGGTTGGACCGGGGAGCTGTTTTTT
TRBJ2-1 | TRBV6-4 | TRBD2 | once | CASSGVAGSYNEQFF | TGTGCCAGCAGCGGGGTAGCGGGATCTTACAATGAGCAGTTCTTC
TRBJ1-2 | TRBV19 | NA | NA | CASSPGSIYGYTF | TGTGCCAGTAGCCCCGGGAGCATCTATGGCTACACCTTC
TRBJ1-1 | TRBV4-1 | TRBD1 | NA | CASSQDRQGDEAFF | TGCGCCAGCAGCCAAGATCGACAGGGAGATGAAGCTTTCTTT
TRBJ2-7 | TRBV6-1 | TRBD1 | medium-sized | CASSDRGYEQYF | TGTGCCAGCAGCGACAGGGGCTACGAGCAGTACTTC
TRBJ2-1 | TRBV7-9 | TRBD2 | NA | CASSLPPRLAGRRNEQFF | TGTGCCAGCAGCTTACCCCCCAGACTAGCGGGAAGGAGGAATGAGCAGTTCTTC
TRBJ2-7 | TRBV6-5 | TRBD1 | NA | CASSSTGSGDEQYF | TGTGCCAGCAGTTCGACAGGGAGTGGCGACGAGCAGTACTTC
TRBJ2-7 | TRBV5-6 | NA | NA | CASSLAEGTYEQYF | TGTGCCAGCAGCTTGGCGGAGGGGACCTACGAGCAGTACTTC
TRBJ2-1 | TRBV4-3 | TRBD2 | NA | CASSLAGPGNEQFF | TGCGCCAGCTCCCTAGCGGGACCGGGGAATGAGCAGTTCTTC
TRBJ1-6 | TRBV19 | TRBD1 | NA | CASSGGTGGSSPLHF | TGTGCCAGTAGTGGGGGGACAGGGGGATCTTCACCCCTCCACTTT